This T cell receptor beta chain was found in a study of T cell responses to AZD1222 COVID-19 vaccine. Study-level points and caveats: Spike-spanning, vaccine-associated CD4 TCRs were dominant at 160-218 and 743-854. It was only after the peak T cell response that any repertoires were sampled. The donors showed a predominance of white British ancestry and of females, with possible underestimation of clonal diversity. At baseline, just a handful of AZD1222 recipients tested seropositive.

Clones were sequenced by immunoSEQ multiplex PCR, and TCRdb holds only the in-frame ones, with some missing. The sample consists of about 93,000 clones, about 90% of them appearing once. This CDR3 spans 12 amino acids. Germline CDR1 MDHEN, CDR2 SYDVKM. V was shortened by 2 bases and J by 6 bases, with 5 bases between the two germline ends. A remark on this clone: Its antigen is not identified.

This specimen consisted of peripheral blood, obtained on day 0 of MenACWY control vaccination. This clonotype was sampled from an adult in good health. The rearrangement joins TRBV28 to TRBJ2-1; no definite D call. CDR3 loop: CASSLGGNEQFF. The CDR3 DNA reads as TGTGCCAGCAGTTTAGGCGGCAATGAGCAGTTCTTC.